The 9 T cell receptor beta chains below were found in one sample sequenced in a study of OX40 agonist ivuxolimab in advanced cancers. The data were produced by immunoSEQ multiplex PCR, yet TCRdb's version contains in-frame clones alone and is incomplete. Here the sample spans 95,000 to 150,000 clones, under 95% being singletons. This sample comprised CD4+ or CD8+ T cells sorted from blood, obtained in a trial of the OX40 agonist ivuxolimab. The receptors were gathered from an adult with an advanced solid tumor such as melanoma, head and neck, liver or kidney cancer.

The chain is built from TRBV29-1 and TRBJ1-1, with 8 bases matching TRBD1. Unmatched junction bases numbered 9, after V lost 3 bases and J lost 6 bases. Germline values: CDR1 SQVTM, CDR2 ANQGSEA. CDR3 length: 14 residues. The CDR3 DNA follows: TGCAGCGTTGACCATGGACAGGGAGGGGCTGAAGCTTTCTTT. It specifies CSVDHGQGGAEAFF.

The CDR3 DNA reads as TGTGCCAGCAGCTTAGGGGGTGAGGGCACTGAAGCTTTCTTT. It is translated as CASSLGGEGTEAFF. The chain joins TRBV11-1 to TRBJ1-1; D not resolved. The CDR3 sequence is 14 residues long. Germline values: CDR1 SGHAT, CDR2 FQDESV (reference sequence). V was cut by 1 base and J by 4 bases, with 10 bases left in between.

V usage is TRBV5-1 and J usage is TRBJ2-3; 11 bases map to TRBD2. The CDR3 has 15 residues. V lost 6 bases and J lost 4; bases outside the gene matches: 7. Germline CDR1 SGHRS, CDR2 YFSETQ. CDR3 residues: CASIPLAGAADTQYF. The CDR3 coding sequence is TGCGCCAGCATCCCACTAGCGGGAGCTGCAGATACGCAGTATTTT.

V and J are TRBV27 and TRBJ1-1; D might be TRBD1 (6 bases). Germline loops: CDR1 MNHEY, CDR2 SMNVEV (reference sequence). Trimming shortened V by 5 bases and J by 5 bases, and 18 bases separated the two germline ends. The CDR3 length is 15 residues. The CDR3 loop is CASSTGIDTQTEAFF. CDR3 sequence (DNA): TGTGCCAGCAGTACAGGGATAGATACCCAAACTGAAGCTTTCTTT.

This clone was seen only once. The CDR3 loop reads CASSLGTDNEQFF. DNA of the CDR3: TGTGCCAGCAGCTTAGGGACAGACAATGAGCAGTTCTTC. This chain uses TRBV7-9 with TRBJ2-1; D perhaps matches TRBD1 (6 bases). Germline CDR1 and CDR2: SEHNR and FQNEAQ (reference sequence). The V gene lost 1 base and the J gene lost 5 bases, with 6 bases spanning the gap. The CDR3 runs to 13 residues. Looking up the rest from reference TRBV7-9 and TRBJ2-1 gives the full variable domain: DTGVSQNPRHKITKRGQNVTFRCDPISEHNRLYWYRQTLGQGPEFLTYFQNEAQLEKSRLLSDRFSAERPKGSFSTLEIQRTEQGDSAMYLCASSLGTDNEQFFGPGTRLTVL.

The chain employs TRBV9 and TRBJ2-5, with 13 bases identical to TRBD2. V shed 0 bases, J shed 6 bases, and the junction held 14 bases outside the gene matches. This CDR3 region has 19 residues. Germline CDR1 SGDLS, CDR2 YYNGEE. CDR3 amino acids: CASSVVGTSGEGAIKTQYF. CDR3 nucleotides: TGTGCCAGCAGCGTAGTAGGGACTAGCGGGGAAGGGGCCATTAAGACCCAGTACTTC.

This chain joins TRBV29-1 and TRBJ2-7, with 9 bases aligning to TRBD1. The CDR3 is 14 amino acids. The junction had 11 bases not matched to a gene; V was cut back by 5 bases and J by 6 bases. Per germline, CDR1 SQVTM and CDR2 ANQGSEA. This CDR3 reads CSVTGQGRAVEQYF. The CDR3 DNA sequence: TGCAGCGTTACGGGACAGGGACGCGCGGTCGAGCAGTACTTC.

The chain recombines TRBV11-2 with TRBJ2-1, with 7 bases fitting TRBD2. The CDR3 has 15 amino acids. V lost 5 bases and J lost 6; bases outside the gene matches: 10. Germline CDR1 reads SGHAT; CDR2 reads FQNNGV. Here the CDR3 reads CASSPAGLAANEQFF. CDR3 in DNA: TGTGCCAGCAGCCCAGCGGGGCTAGCGGCCAATGAGCAGTTCTTC. The variable domain in full, completed from reference TRBV11-2 and TRBJ2-1, reads EAGVAQSPRYKIIEKRQSVAFWCNPISGHATLYWYQQILGQGPKLLIQFQNNGVVDDSQLPKDRFSAERLKGVDSTLKIQPAKLEDSAVYLCASSPAGLAANEQFFGPGTRLTVL.

As for this clone: The junction differs from germline at one of its ends, possibly a read error. J is TRBJ2-7 and V is TRBV2, with 9 bases matching TRBD1. The germline gives CDR1 SNHLY, CDR2 FYNNEI. This CDR3 has 14 amino acids. The CDR3 reads CVSSVGQGNYEQYF. CDR3 coding DNA: TGTGTCAGCAGTGTGGGACAGGGAAACTACGAGCAGTACTTC.